Shown below are 18 T cell receptor beta chains from a single sample sequenced in a study of T-cell memory formation after mild COVID-19. MiXCR was run by TCRdb on the 5' RACE reads, yielding one entry per CDR3 protein. The sample contains about 350,000 distinct CDR3 sequences, under 15% of which appear only once. The sequenced material came from PBMCs or a T cell subset sorted from them (not recorded which). The receptor set was obtained from a man aged 18 to 35 who had mild COVID-19 (a few samples of this study predate the infection). Cell type and time point are not known.

The chain has TRBV11-3 and TRBJ2-1, with D possibly matching TRBD1 (5 bases). The CDR3 length is 14 residues. CDR1 and CDR2 from the germline V gene are SGHNT and YENEEA. V lost 6 bases, J lost 6 bases, and 15 bases lay in between. The CDR3 spells CASSLRGNFNEQFF. The CDR3 coding sequence is TGTGCCAGCAGTCTAAGGGGCAACTTCAATGAGCAGTTCTTC.

The rearrangement links TRBV6-5 to TRBJ2-4; the match to TRBD2 covers 13 bases. The length of the CDR3 is 17 residues. The V segment lost 4 bases and the J segment 0 bases; nucleotides outside the gene matches: 3. The germline gives CDR1 MNHEY, CDR2 SVGAGI. CDR3 region: CASSSTSGGLAKNIQYF. Written as DNA, the CDR3 is TGTGCCAGCAGTTCGACTAGCGGGGGGCTAGCCAAAAACATTCAGTACTTC.

The chain couples TRBV6-2 or TRBV6-3 to TRBJ2-3; 8 positions agree with TRBD2. The ends lost 10 bases at V and 13 bases at J; junction bases unmatched: 10. The V gene's germline CDR1 is MNHEY and CDR2 SVGEGT. The CDR3 has 11 residues. The CDR3 reads CATLRGGREYF. For the CDR3, the DNA is TGTGCCACCCTCCGGGGGGGCCGGGAGTATTTT.

This clonotype has more than one count but fewer than ten. This chain links TRBV3-2 with TRBJ1-6. TRBV3-2 is shown as a pseudogene. There are 13 residues in the CDR3. The CDR3 sequence is CASSPKAGSPLHF. The CDR3 DNA is TGTGCCAGCAGCCCCAAGGCAGGTTCACCCCTCCACTTT.

This clonotype was detected only a few times. CDR3 sequence: CASARRGSSTDTQYF. Here the CDR3 DNA reads TGTGCCAGCGCTAGACGAGGTAGTAGCACAGATACGCAGTATTTT. The chain uses TRBV2 and TRBJ2-3; no reliable D call. V was trimmed by 8 bases and J by 0 bases, leaving 15 bases between them. Per germline, CDR1 SNHLY and CDR2 FYNNEI. The CDR3 is made up of 15 amino acids.

This sequence joins TRBV7-9 and TRBJ1-2, with 9 bases fitting TRBD1. The CDR3 runs to 14 residues. The V gene end was trimmed by 7 bases and the J gene end by 4 bases; junction bases not matched to a gene: 7. Germline V lookup: CDR1 SEHNR, CDR2 FQNEAQ (reference sequence). This chain's CDR3 is CASKGQGPPYGYTF. For the CDR3, the DNA is TGTGCCAGCAAAGGACAGGGGCCCCCCTATGGCTACACCTTC. Together with reference TRBV7-9 and TRBJ1-2, the CDR3 gives the full variable domain: DTGVSQNPRHKITKRGQNVTFRCDPISEHNRLYWYRQTLGQGPEFLTYFQNEAQLEKSRLLSDRFSAERPKGSFSTLEIQRTEQGDSAMYLCASKGQGPPYGYTFGSGTRLTVV.

The rearrangement links TRBV5-6 to TRBJ2-3, with 9 nucleotides matching TRBD2. Germline CDR1 and CDR2: SGHDT and YYEEEE. V lost 5 bases to trimming and J lost 5 bases; unmatched junction nucleotides: 18. The CDR3 runs 18 residues. The CDR3 sequence: CASRLIGGFSGGRDTQYF. The CDR3 coding sequence is TGTGCCAGCAGGCTCATAGGGGGGTTTAGCGGGGGACGAGATACGCAGTATTTT.

This clonotype was seen more than once but under ten times. The chain recombines TRBV12-3 or TRBV12-4 with TRBJ1-1; tentative D call: TRBD1 (5 bases). The CDR3 length is 14 residues. V was trimmed by 5 bases and J by 1 base, leaving 11 bases between them. The CDR3 DNA reads as TGTGCCAGCAGTCCCCGCAGGGCGAACACTGAAGCTTTCTTT. It specifies CASSPRRANTEAFF.

The chain combines TRBV7-3 with TRBJ2-3; D gene uncertain. CDR1 SGHTA and CDR2 FQGTGA come from the germline V gene. The length of the CDR3 is 13 residues. Trimming removed 5 bases from V and 6 bases from J, with 12 bases in between. CDR3 protein: CASSITKDDTQYF. In DNA, the CDR3 is TGTGCCAGCAGCATTACTAAGGATGATACGCAGTATTTT.

This clonotype has only a few counts. The chain uses TRBV6-2 or TRBV6-3 and TRBJ1-5; D might be TRBD1 (6 bases). The CDR3 spans 19 residues. Germline values: CDR1 MNHEY, CDR2 SVGEGT. Trimming removed 2 bases from V and 0 bases from J, with 20 bases in between. The CDR3 nucleotides read TGTGCCAGCAGTTACCCAAGGACAGTTCGTCCCTATAGCAATCAGCCCCAGCATTTT. Its translation: CASSYPRTVRPYSNQPQHF.

This clonotype showed up just a few times. The V and J genes are TRBV20-1 and TRBJ2-7; TRBD2 might be the D (7 bases). Germline values: CDR1 DFQATT, CDR2 SNEGSKA (reference sequence). Trimming took off 3 bases at V and 1 base at J, with 16 bases between the two ends. The CDR3 runs to 15 residues. This chain's CDR3 is CSASVGASGSYEQYF. CDR3 bases: TGCAGTGCTAGCGTGGGGGCTAGCGGATCCTACGAGCAGTACTTC.

This clonotype was recorded at least ten times. The chain employs TRBV24-1 and TRBJ2-5, with TRBD2 matching 7 bases. Germline loops: CDR1 KGHDR, CDR2 SFDVKD. CDR3 length: 15 amino acids. V dropped 7 bases and J dropped 0; count of bases not matched to a gene: 7. CDR3 nucleotides: TGTGCCACCAGCGCCCTTCTAGCGGACCAAGAGACCCAGTACTTC. It translates to CATSALLADQETQYF.

The rearrangement uses TRBV18 and TRBJ2-1; perhaps TRBD1 as D (5 bases). CDR3 length: 12 residues. Trimming pared 4 bases from V and 9 bases from J, leaving 10 bases between. Looked up from germline, CDR1 is KGHSH and CDR2 is LQKENI. CDR3 nucleotides: TGTGCCAGCTCACGGCAGGGCCCTGAGCAGTTCTTC. Amino acids: CASSRQGPEQFF. Together with reference TRBV18 and TRBJ2-1, the CDR3 gives the full variable domain: NAGVMQNPRHLVRRRGQEARLRCSPMKGHSHVYWYRQLPEEGLKFMVYLQKENIIDESGMPKERFSAEFPKEGPSILRIQQVVRGDSAAYFCASSRQGPEQFFGPGTRLTVL.

This chain links TRBV12-3 or TRBV12-4 with TRBJ1-1; possible D gene TRBD1, 5 bases. Trimming pared 6 bases from V and 6 bases from J, leaving 20 bases between. The CDR3 runs to 15 residues. CDR3 in amino acids: CASRPPRGAEAEAFF. CDR3 coding DNA: TGTGCCAGCAGACCGCCGAGGGGAGCTGAGGCTGAAGCTTTCTTT.

Concerning this clonotype itself: Since a much larger clone is just one base distant, this may be a read error. V and J are TRBV21-1 and TRBJ1-2; the D call of TRBD1 is as the table states it, not checked on the DNA. TRBV21-1 is listed as a pseudogene. The CDR3 runs 15 residues. The CDR3 is CASQRSPGAAYGYTF. The DNA for the CDR3 is TGTGCCAGCCAGCGCTCGCCAGGGGCCGCCTATGGCTACACCTTC.

The CDR3: CASSSTGSGVMSNVLTF. In DNA form, the CDR3 reads TGTGCCAGCAGCTCCACCGGATCGGGGGTCATGTCCAACGTCCTGACTTTC. V and J are TRBV7-3 and TRBJ2-6; D perhaps matches TRBD2 (6 bases). Trimming removed 4 bases from V and 8 bases from J, with 21 bases in between. The CDR3 totals 17 residues. Germline assignment: CDR1 SGHTA and CDR2 FQGTGA. Filled out from reference TRBV7-3 and TRBJ2-6, the complete variable domain reads GAGVSQTPSNKVTEKGKYVELRCDPISGHTALYWYRQSLGQGPEFLIYFQGTGAADDSGLPNDRFFAVRPEGSVSTLKIQRTERGDSAVYLCASSSTGSGVMSNVLTFGAGSRLTVL.

The V gene is TRBV30, the J gene TRBJ2-6, with a weak D call TRBD1 (5 bases). CDR1 is GTSNPN, CDR2 SVGIG, per germline (reference sequence). Trimming left V 2 bases short and J 2 bases short, with 10 bases between. This CDR3 is built from 15 residues. In nucleotides, the CDR3 is TGTGCCTGGAGTTATGTAGGGGCTGGGGCCAACGTCCTGACTTTC. It encodes CAWSYVGAGANVLTF.

This chain joins TRBV24-1 and TRBJ2-1; possibly TRBD1 or TRBD2 for D (5 bases each). CDR1 is KGHDR, CDR2 SFDVKD, per germline. The ends were cut back, 3 bases at V and 3 bases at J, with 11 bases in the middle. The CDR3 sequence is 15 residues long. This chain's CDR3 is CATSDGGVRYNEQFF. In nucleotides, the CDR3 is TGTGCCACCAGTGATGGGGGAGTTCGCTACAATGAGCAGTTCTTC.